The entry below describes one TCR beta chain. Its antigen remains undetermined. No base qualities exist here, and no much larger clone lies one base off it. To be selected, patients needed enough residual fresh-frozen tumor tissue and more than two years of available survival data. None of the glioblastoma patients carried an isocitrate dehydrogenase mutation, although molecular status otherwise varied. PBMC were collected before vaccination, two weeks after the third vaccination, and at tumor progression if tumor progression occurred. Genomic DNA was extracted with the Qiagen DNeasy Blood extraction Kit. The data originate from a study of glioma-infiltrating T cells after dendritic cell vaccination (dated by TCRdb to 2015 to 2016). Background on the whole study: The cohort comprised approximately 15 glioblastoma patients from Phase I and II dendritic cell vaccination trials, 9 newly diagnosed and 6 with recurrent disease. Between the early 2000s and the early 2010s, the patients were given dendritic cell vaccination pulsed with autologous tumor lysate. The vaccine was prepared from monocyte-derived dendritic cells that were cultured for under 8 days with IL-4 and GM-CSF and then pulsed overnight with autologous tumor lysate. Each patient got three intradermal injections of the dendritic cell vaccine, spaced at biweekly intervals, in the arm below the axilla. Tumor-infiltrating lymphocyte content was quantified and tumor and blood repertoires were compared in dendritic cell-vaccinated glioblastoma patients by deep sequencing of TCR beta CDR3 regions. Survival after dendritic cell vaccination was correlated with TCR sequencing metrics, such as TIL content and the overlap between tumor and blood repertoires.

The study at large found these results: The TCR overlap response model with three groups was called speculative and said to need prospective validation. After dendritic cell vaccination, a higher estimated pretreatment TIL content predicted longer time to progression and longer overall survival. The cohort was small and heterogeneous, and full blood and tumor sets were available for few patients, with initial-recurrent tumor pairs available for even fewer patients. No direct relationship between TCR clonality and survival was found, suggesting that a diverse polyclonal response may matter.

Using the immunoSEQ assay, TCRB CDR3 regions were amplified from roughly 2.1 micrograms of genomic DNA, or from all available DNA when less than that was on hand. Multiplex PCR used 60 forward primers for TCR V beta segments and 13 reverse primers for J beta segments. To estimate the number of reads per starting template, synthetic control templates were added to each sample at limiting dilution. Sequencing produced 87 bp reads on the Illumina HiSeq System. For the original study's pipeline: PCR and sequencing errors were removed by a nearest neighbor algorithm that merged closely related sequences. TCR overlap was defined as the percentage of unique tumor TCR beta sequences that were also present in the same patient's peripheral blood. The clones in this table, taken by TCRdb from immuneACCESS, are in-frame only. Not every clone is retained; where verified, under half of the shortfall comes from an unresolved V gene, and the cause of the rest is unknown. For V, J and clone size, that table is used; D and trimming come from the DNA. Across this sample there are about 92,000 clones, with approximately 84% seen only once. The ten top clones hold 15% to 18% of the sample.

There are 15 amino acids in the CDR3, from cysteine to phenylalanine inclusive. Only the CDR3 DNA is retained, 45 bases long and in frame from the first base. CDR1 and CDR2 (SNHLY, FYNNEI) derive from the germline V gene. V is pared back by 2 bases and J by 1 base, with 10 bases lying between the germline termini. Source: blood, taken before dendritic cell vaccination. The sequence is built from TRBV2 and TRBJ2-3; TRBD1 could be the D gene, as 5 bases match. This receptor was identified in a human donor with glioblastoma. The CDR3 here reads CASSERGLGTDTQYF. The bases are TGTGCCAGCAGTGAAAGGGGATTGGGCACAGATACGCAGTATTTT. With the rest looked up from the reference TRBV2 and TRBJ2-3 genes rather than sequenced, the full variable domain is EPEVTQTPSHQVTQMGQEVILRCVPISNHLYFYWYRQILGQKVEFLVSFYNNEISEKSEIFDDQFSVERPDGSNFTLKIRSTKLEDSAMYFCASSERGLGTDTQYFGPGTRLTVL.